This TCR beta chain emerged from a study of long-term antiretroviral therapy in people with HIV. Study overall: The 2015 immediate-ART recommendation was preceded by the earliest samples by about a decade.

Regarding the study as a whole: Repertoires in HIV (unlike those of controls) had narrower CDR3 length ranges.

As regards this clone: Its matching antigen is unknown.

Samples were assayed with immunoSEQ v3.0 at survey level. TCRdb keeps only in-frame clones here, not all; method: immunoSEQ multiplex PCR. The repertoire holds 24,000 or so clones, with approximately 90% as singletons. People in the study who had HIV all got their treatment in the United States. The source is a woman under 40 with HIV. The sequencing used unsorted PBMCs, collected 1.9 years after starting antiretroviral therapy.

CDR3 nucleotide sequence: TGTGCCACCAGCGGCCAGGAGAGCACAGATACGCAGTATTTT. Translated: CATSGQESTDTQYF. The rearrangement links TRBV15 to TRBJ2-3; the D is unclear. The germline V and J ends were trimmed by 5 bases and 0 bases, with 9 bases remaining between them. The CDR3 extends over 14 amino acids. Germline CDR1 and CDR2: LNHNV and YYDKDF (reference sequence). Supplemented by reference TRBV15 and TRBJ2-3, the full variable domain reads DAMVIQNPRYQVTQFGKPVTLSCSQTLNHNVMYWYQQKSSQAPKLLFHYYDKDFNNEADTPDNFQSRRPNTSFCFLDIRSPGLGDTAMYLCATSGQESTDTQYFGPGTRLTVL.